The present T cell receptor (beta chain) was sequenced within a study of blood T cell repertoires in COVID-19. Overall study: The United States, Italy and Spain supplied acute and convalescent COVID-19 samples.

The CDR3 spans 16 residues. The germline V gene encodes CDR1 SGHRS and CDR2 YFSETQ. Trimming cost V 8 bases and J 4 bases; bases outside gene matches: 16. Participants were placed into cohorts based on the clinical history they reported. Only in-frame clones appear in the TCRdb table, and some are missing; sequencing was by immunoSEQ multiplex PCR. In the table there are 150,000 to 200,000 clones, roughly 80% of which are singletons. The rearrangement uses TRBV5-1 and TRBJ2-7, with 9 bases aligning to TRBD1. The sequencing input was PBMCs or T cells enriched from blood (not recorded which). The clonotype originates from a woman in her sixties who had recovered from COVID-19. The CDR3 spells CARTPRKDRGVYEQYF. CDR3 bases: TGCGCCAGAACTCCAAGAAAGGACAGGGGCGTATACGAGCAGTACTTC.